Following are 9 T cell receptor beta chains from one sample sequenced in a study of cytomegalovirus exposure and HLA in healthy donors. The data were produced by immunoSEQ multiplex PCR, yet TCRdb's version contains in-frame clones alone and is incomplete. The data show 350,000 or so clones, 70% to 90% seen once. The sequenced material came from PBMCs. All receptors come from a woman under 30 in good health and CMV-seronegative.

This clone was seen once. V is TRBV28 and J is TRBJ1-2; D is ambiguous. Between the trimmed V and J ends, which lost 7 bases and 11 bases, there was a span of 17 bases. The CDR3 is 12 amino acids. Germline assignment: CDR1 MDHEN and CDR2 SYDVKM. The CDR3 is CASIGRGQAYTF. CDR3 sequence (DNA): TGTGCCAGCATAGGGAGAGGGCAGGCGTACACCTTC.

The chain carries TRBV7-6 and TRBJ2-7; 10 bases line up with TRBD2. Looked up from germline, CDR1 is SGHVS and CDR2 is FNYEAQ. V shed 4 bases, J shed 3 bases, and the junction held 9 bases outside the gene matches. The CDR3 runs 16 residues. The CDR3 DNA is TGTGCCAGCAGCTCCCTAGCCGGGACTAGCGACTACGAGCAGTACTTC. Translation: CASSSLAGTSDYEQYF.

The V call is TRBV29-1, the J call TRBJ1-4; 9 nucleotides align to TRBD1. The CDR3 totals 13 residues. The V gene's germline CDR1 is SQVTM and CDR2 ANQGSEA. The V and J ends lost 4 bases and 5 bases, in that order; junction bases with no gene match: 2. The CDR3 protein is CSVAGQGNEKLFF. CDR3 sequence (DNA): TGCAGCGTTGCCGGACAGGGGAATGAAAAACTGTTTTTT.

V usage is TRBV4-1 and J usage is TRBJ1-2; a possible D gene is TRBD1 (6 bases). The CDR3 has 17 amino acids. Deletions cut 0 bases from V and 2 bases from J, with 16 bases between. Germline V gene lookup returns CDR1 MGHRA and CDR2 YSYEKL. CDR3 protein: CASSQDSGQFQNYGYTF. The DNA of the CDR3 is TGCGCCAGCAGCCAAGATTCTGGACAGTTCCAAAACTATGGCTACACCTTC.

This clone is a singleton in its sample. The J gene is TRBJ2-3, the V gene TRBV7-2; D not certain. CDR3 length: 14 amino acids. V was clipped by 5 bases and J by 2 bases, with 11 bases between them. Per the germline V gene, CDR1 is SGHTA and CDR2 is FQGNSA. CDR3 DNA: TGTGCCAGCAGCCTTCGGGTCACCACAGATACGCAGTATTTT. As protein: CASSLRVTTDTQYF.

The sample holds a few counts of this clone. This chain links TRBV19 with TRBJ1-2, with D perhaps TRBD1 (5 bases). V was cut by 5 bases and J by 8 bases, with 18 bases left in between. This CDR3 contains 14 residues. Germline CDR1 reads LNHDA; CDR2 reads SQIVND (reference sequence). Here the CDR3 reads CASSYPGLQGGYTF. The CDR3 DNA sequence: TGTGCCAGTAGTTACCCGGGACTCCAGGGAGGCTACACCTTC.

This clone was seen only once. V and J are TRBV19 and TRBJ2-1, with 9 bases matching TRBD2. V lost 3 bases and J lost 5; bases outside the gene matches: 8. Germline CDR1 and CDR2: LNHDA and SQIVND (reference sequence). This CDR3 region has 16 residues. CDR3 DNA: TGTGCCAGTAGTATTTTGCTAGCGGGACCAGACAATGAGCAGTTCTTC. Translated: CASSILLAGPDNEQFF.

The genes are TRBV18 and TRBJ2-7; 9 bases map to TRBD2. J gave up 0 bases and V 6 bases, and 6 bases lay outside the gene matches. Germline V gene sequence: CDR1 KGHSH, CDR2 LQKENI. This CDR3 is 15 amino acids long. CDR3 DNA sequence: TGTGCCAGCTCCCTTCAGCGGGAGGTCTCCTACGAGCAGTACTTC. Translated, it gives CASSLQREVSYEQYF.

CDR3 sequence reads: CASSSAPAQGTQYF. The CDR3, as DNA: TGTGCCAGCAGCTCGGCTCCGGCGCAGGGTACGCAGTATTTT. The V gene is TRBV13, the J gene TRBJ2-3, with D perhaps matching TRBD1 (5 bases). V was clipped by 4 bases and J by 8 bases, with 16 bases between them. This CDR3 is built from 14 residues. Germline V CDR1 and CDR2: PRHDT, FYEKMQ (reference sequence).